One sample yielded the 9 T cell receptor beta chains listed below, sequenced in a study of blood T cell repertoires in COVID-19. Assay used: immunoSEQ multiplex PCR; TCRdb lists only in-frame clones, some missing. The table has about 210,000 clones, 80% to 85% seen once; the top ten hold around 8.9%. Source material: PBMCs or T cells enriched from blood (not recorded which). The receptor source for this set is a woman between 45 and 60 years old with acute COVID-19.

CDR3 in amino acids: CASSHRDSLAKNIQYF. The CDR3 nucleotides read TGCGCCAGCAGCCACCGGGACAGCCTAGCCAAAAACATTCAGTACTTC. This rearrangement joins TRBV5-1 to TRBJ2-4; 7 bases are shared with TRBD1. The CDR3 contains 16 residues. Trimming took 4 bases from V and 0 from J; bases not matched to a gene: 7. Germline CDR1 SGHRS, CDR2 YFSETQ.

This chain joins TRBV3-1 (or the pseudogene TRBV3-2) and TRBJ1-1; possible D gene TRBD1, 6 bases. Per the germline V gene, CDR1 is LGHDT and CDR2 is YNNKEL (reference sequence). The CDR3 is 14 amino acids. V dropped 1 base and J dropped 6 bases, with 12 bases sitting between them. CDR3 amino acids: CASSQAGTYPEAFF. The CDR3 bases are TGTGCCAGCAGCCAAGCCGGGACATACCCTGAAGCTTTCTTT.

This chain's CDR3 is CASSTSTGGHGYTF. In DNA, the CDR3 is TGTGCCAGCAGCACCTCGACAGGGGGCCATGGCTACACCTTC. The J gene is TRBJ1-2, the V gene TRBV7-9, with 10 bases identical to TRBD1. Germline trimming cut 5 bases from V and 6 bases from J; bases unmatched to any gene: 6. The CDR3 sequence is 14 residues long. CDR1 is SEHNR and CDR2 is FQNEAQ in the germline V gene (reference sequence).

This clone appeared once. The chain combines TRBV7-3 with TRBJ2-7; TRBD2 is a possible D gene (5 bases). The germline gives CDR1 SGHTA, CDR2 FQGTGA. The CDR3 length is 15 residues. V was pared by 8 bases and J by 1 base, with 18 bases between. CDR3 residues: CASRSQRQISYEQYF. CDR3 DNA: TGTGCCAGCCGGAGTCAGCGGCAAATTTCCTACGAGCAGTACTTC.

The chain has TRBV30 and TRBJ2-4; perhaps TRBD2 as D (7 bases). V dropped 3 bases and J dropped 5 bases, with 17 bases sitting between them. The CDR3 is made up of 15 amino acids. Looked up from germline, CDR1 is GTSNPN and CDR2 is SVGIG (reference sequence). The DNA of the CDR3 is TGTGCCTGGAGGGGAAGGGGGGGGCCCCAAAACATTCAGTACTTC. It encodes CAWRGRGGPQNIQYF.

This rearrangement joins TRBV28 to TRBJ1-4, with 7 bases lining up with TRBD1. This CDR3 contains 18 residues. V was clipped by 5 bases and J by 0 bases; unmatched bases: 12. Germline V gene data show CDR1 as MDHEN and CDR2 as SYDVKM. The CDR3 nucleotides are TGTGCCAGCAGTGAGGCCGGAGTCGACAGGGCAACTAATGAAAAACTGTTTTTT. This gives the protein CASSEAGVDRATNEKLFF.

J is TRBJ2-7 and V is TRBV20-1; possible D gene TRBD2, 6 bases. The germline V gene has CDR1 DFQATT and CDR2 SNEGSKA (reference sequence). CDR3 size: 11 residues. The CDR3 loop reads CSAGDFAGSLV. CDR3 bases: TGCAGTGCTGGGGACTTCGCAGGGTCCTTGGTC.

This clone was seen a handful of times. This chain joins TRBV19 and TRBJ2-3; D is uncertain. Deletions cut 4 bases from V and 2 bases from J, with 10 bases between. CDR3 length: 14 amino acids. Germline V gene sequence: CDR1 LNHDA, CDR2 SQIVND (reference sequence). The CDR3 coding sequence is TGTGCCAGTAGTACGCTAAGCGCCACAGATACGCAGTATTTT. It specifies CASSTLSATDTQYF.

V is TRBV6-6 and J is TRBJ1-3; D unresolved. V was shortened by 6 bases and J by 0 bases, with 12 bases between the two germline ends. This CDR3 has 15 amino acids. From germline, CDR1 is MNHNY and CDR2 SVGAGI (reference sequence). This chain's CDR3 is CASSQQPFSGNTIYF. CDR3 bases: TGTGCCAGCAGCCAACAGCCCTTCTCTGGAAACACCATATATTTT.